This T cell receptor (beta chain) was retrieved from a study of siplizumab effects on memory and regulatory T cells. On the study more broadly: The study paired mixed lymphocyte reactions, running them with siplizumab at around 0.94 ug/mL or without drug. Points from the study as a whole: Phenotypic classification as naive or memory proved unattainable for roughly 75-96% of proliferating CD4+ or CD8+ clones. Tregs proliferating in siplizumab cultures lacked confirmation of their suppressive function.

The assay looked at 99,000 or so TCR templates in each sample. Generated by immunoSEQ multiplex PCR, the TCRdb table keeps only in-frame clones and is missing some. Of roughly 18,000 clones in the sample, around 42% were seen once. To note about this clone: Its antigen is not identified.

V was shortened by 10 bases and J by 2 bases, with 15 bases between the two germline ends. From germline, CDR1 is KGHSH and CDR2 LQKENI. The CDR3 has 14 residues. The cells of the mixed lymphocyte reaction underwent an approximately six-day coculture at 37°C. The chain is built from TRBV18 and TRBJ2-1, with D perhaps given as TRBD1 or TRBD2 (6 bases each). The TCR sequence derives from a human donor in good health; the cells came from an allogeneic mixed lymphocyte reaction. Sequences were obtained from CFSE-low (dividing) CD4+ T cells sorted from an allogeneic mixed lymphocyte reaction. CDR3 sequence reads: CATLQGGPYNEQFF. The CDR3 DNA sequence: TGTGCCACCTTACAGGGAGGCCCCTACAATGAGCAGTTCTTC.